The rows below give T cell receptor beta chains drawn from one sample of a study of cytomegalovirus exposure and HLA in healthy donors. The repertoire was sequenced with immunoSEQ multiplex PCR; TCRdb's copy has only in-frame clones and lacks some. The sample records 150,000 to 200,000 clones, about 79% being singletons. Sequencing used PBMCs. Receptor source: a woman aged 45 to 65 in good health and CMV-seronegative. Each CDR3 is given with its conserved first and last residue. D genes are given only for firm matches. Size tells how often a clone was seen (once, few, many) or the class of an expanded clone, and some rows leave it out.

clone_size j_call v_call d_call cdr3_nt cdr3_aa
NA TRBJ2-1 TRBV5-1 NA TGCGCCAGCAGCCTGCCCTCGGGTGAGCAGTTCTTC CASSLPSGEQFF
NA TRBJ1-4 TRBV7-2 NA TGTGCCAGCAGCGGAGGGCGTTGGGAAAAACTGTTTTTT CASSGGRWEKLFF
once TRBJ1-2 TRBV30 NA TGTGCCTGGGACAGGCCCGGTGGCTACACCTTC CAWDRPGGYTF
NA TRBJ2-7 TRBV7-6 NA TGTGCCAGCAGCTTAATTTCTGGAGGGGTAAACTCCTACGAGCAGTACTTC CASSLISGGVNSYEQYF
NA TRBJ1-5 TRBV5-8 TRBD1 TGTGCCAGCAGCGACCCGGGACAGAGCAATCAGCCCCAGCATTTT CASSDPGQSNQPQHF
NA TRBJ2-2 TRBV2 TRBD1 TGTGCCAGCAGTGTGGACAGGGGTACCGGGGAGCTGTTTTTT CASSVDRGTGELFF
NA TRBJ1-1 TRBV5-4 TRBD1 TGTGCCAGCAGCTCGCTAGATGGAACAGGGGTCAACACTGAAGCTTTCTTT CASSSLDGTGVNTEAFF
NA TRBJ2-7 TRBV7-9 NA TGTGCCAGCAGCGTCCGGGACTCCGGTCACGAGCAGTACTTC CASSVRDSGHEQYF
NA TRBJ1-6 TRBV10-3 NA TGTGCCATCAGTGATTGGACAGATGTGAATTCACCCCTCCACTTT CAISDWTDVNSPLHF
many TRBJ2-7 TRBV6-5 TRBD2 TGTGCCAGCAGTTACTCTAGCGGGGGCTCCTACGAGCAGTACTTC CASSYSSGGSYEQYF
NA TRBJ1-2 TRBV28 NA TGTGCCAGCAGACAGCCAGGGACAGGCTACACCTTC CASRQPGTGYTF
NA TRBJ1-5 TRBV5-1 NA TGCGCCAGCAGCTTGGAGTCCGGTTACAATCAGCCCCAGCATTTT CASSLESGYNQPQHF
NA TRBJ2-3 TRBV28 NA TGTGCCAGCAGTTTTTTAAGGCGGACAGACACAGATACGCAGTATTTT CASSFLRRTDTDTQYF
NA TRBJ1-1 TRBV28 NA TGTGCCAGCAGTTTAGGGGCACTGAACACTGAAGCTTTCTTT CASSLGALNTEAFF
NA TRBJ1-1 TRBV19 NA TGTGCCAGTAGTACAGAGCCCGGGTTGAACACTGAAGCTTTCTTT CASSTEPGLNTEAFF